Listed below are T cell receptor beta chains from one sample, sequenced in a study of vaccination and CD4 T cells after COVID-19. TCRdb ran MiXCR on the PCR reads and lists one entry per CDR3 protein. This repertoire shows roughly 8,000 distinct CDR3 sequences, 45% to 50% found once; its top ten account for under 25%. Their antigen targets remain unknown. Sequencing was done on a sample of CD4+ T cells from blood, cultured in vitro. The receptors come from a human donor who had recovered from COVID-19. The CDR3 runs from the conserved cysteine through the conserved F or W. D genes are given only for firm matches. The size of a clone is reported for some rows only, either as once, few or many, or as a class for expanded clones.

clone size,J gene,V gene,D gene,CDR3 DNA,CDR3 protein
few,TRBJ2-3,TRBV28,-,TGTGCCAGCAGTCAGCAGAGGAATACGCAGTATTTT,CASSQQRNTQYF
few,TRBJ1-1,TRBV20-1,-,TGCAGTGCTGGGGACCCGGGGACTGAAGCTTTCTTT,CSAGDPGTEAFF
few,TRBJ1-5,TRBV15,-,TGTGCCACCACAGGGGAGAGGAGCAATCAGCCCCAGCATTTT,CATTGERSNQPQHF
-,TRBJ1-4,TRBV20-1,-,TGCAGTGCCTCCCGGGCCGAGGGAGGAGAAAAACTGTTTTTT,CSASRAEGGEKLFF
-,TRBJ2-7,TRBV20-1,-,TGCAGTGCTATCCGAGGGACGGGTGGATCCGAGCAGTACTTC,CSAIRGTGGSEQYF
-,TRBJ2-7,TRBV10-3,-,TGTGCCATCAGTGCCTCCTACGAGCAGTACTTC,CAISASYEQYF
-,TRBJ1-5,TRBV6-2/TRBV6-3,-,TGTGCCAGCAGCTCCGGGGGGTTAAATCAGCCCCAGCATTTT,CASSSGGLNQPQHF
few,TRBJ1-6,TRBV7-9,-,TGTGCCAGCAGCTTTGGGGGGGCCTTGGCACCCCTCCACTTT,CASSFGGALAPLHF
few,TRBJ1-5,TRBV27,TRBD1,TGTGCCAGCAGTTTTACAGGGGGCTTTCAGCCCCAGCATTTT,CASSFTGGFQPQHF
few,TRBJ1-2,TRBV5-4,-,TGTGCCAGCAGCACGGACGGAGGCGGCTATGGCTACACCTTC,CASSTDGGGYGYTF
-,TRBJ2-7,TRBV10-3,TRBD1,TGTGCCACCTTCCGGGACAGGGTTGGGGAGCAGTACTTC,CATFRDRVGEQYF
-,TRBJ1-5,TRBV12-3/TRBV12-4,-,TGTGCCAGCAGAAGGGGGGCGGGCAATCAGCCCCAGCATTTT,CASRRGAGNQPQHF
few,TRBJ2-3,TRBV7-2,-,TGTGCCAGCAGCCCCGTCACAGATACGCAGTATTTT,CASSPVTDTQYF
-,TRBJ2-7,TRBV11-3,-,TGTGCCAGCAGCCTCGATAGGGGAACCGAGCAGTACTTC,CASSLDRGTEQYF
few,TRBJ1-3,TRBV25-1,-,TGTGCCAGCAGTGAGTGGTCGGGGACCATATATTTT,CASSEWSGTIYF
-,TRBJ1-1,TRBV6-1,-,TGTGCCAGCTCGCCCCAGCCGAACACTGAAGCTTTCTTT,CASSPQPNTEAFF
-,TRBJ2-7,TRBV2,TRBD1,TGTGCCAGCAGGGACAGGGGGCGATCCTACGAGCAGTACTTC,CASRDRGRSYEQYF
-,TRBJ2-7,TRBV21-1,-,TGTGCCAGCAGCGTCTACGAGCAGTACTTC,CASSVYEQYF
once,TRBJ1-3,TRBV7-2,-,TGTGCCAGCAGCTTAGCAGGGGCTGACTCTGGAAACACCATATATTTT,CASSLAGADSGNTIYF
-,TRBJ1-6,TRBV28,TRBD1,TGTGCCAGCAGTTTAAGGCAGGGGGCGCGGTCACCCCTCCACTTT,CASSLRQGARSPLHF
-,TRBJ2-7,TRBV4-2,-,TGTGCCAGCAGCCAAGATACTGTAAGCCCCAGCCGGGGTTACGAGCAGTACTTC,CASSQDTVSPSRGYEQYF
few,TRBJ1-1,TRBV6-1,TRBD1,TGTGCCAGCAGCCGCGCAGGGGGCGCGAACACTGAAGCTTTCTTT,CASSRAGGANTEAFF
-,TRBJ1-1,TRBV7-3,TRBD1,TGTGCCAGCAGCCACGATCGACAGGGGAAAGCTTTCTTT,CASSHDRQGKAFF
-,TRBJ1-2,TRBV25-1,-,TGTGCCACCGGCGAGGCAGGCGGGAACTATGGCTACACCTTC,CATGEAGGNYGYTF
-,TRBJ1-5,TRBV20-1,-,TGCACCGGGGCGCACCCCCAGCATTTT,CTGAHPQHF
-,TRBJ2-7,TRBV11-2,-,TGTGCCAGCAGCTTCGGGGCCCACGAGCAGTACTTC,CASSFGAHEQYF
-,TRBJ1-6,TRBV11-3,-,TGTGCCAGCAGCTTAGGGGACGGAGAAGATTCACCCCTCCACTTT,CASSLGDGEDSPLHF
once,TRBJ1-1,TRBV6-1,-,TGTGCCAGCACCCGACTCCGGCAGAACACTGAAGCTTTCTTT,CASTRLRQNTEAFF
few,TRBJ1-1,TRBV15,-,TGTGCCACCAGCAGAGCGTCACCCTACGACAAGAACACTGAAGCTTTCTTT,CATSRASPYDKNTEAFF
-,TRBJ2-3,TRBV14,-,TGTGCCAGCAGCCAAATCGGGTCTCCCACAGATACGCAGTATTTT,CASSQIGSPTDTQYF
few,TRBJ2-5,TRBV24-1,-,TGTGCCACCAGTGATTCGGGGCGGGGGACCCAGTACTTC,CATSDSGRGTQYF
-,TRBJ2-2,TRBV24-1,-,TGTGCCACTCGCCCTGGGGGCGCAGATGAAGACACCGGGGAGCTGTTTTTT,CATRPGGADEDTGELFF
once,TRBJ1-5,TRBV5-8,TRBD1,TGTGCCAGCAGCCGGACAGGGTCCCGGGAGCAGCCCCAGCATTTT,CASSRTGSREQPQHF
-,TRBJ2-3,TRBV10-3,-,TGTGCCATCAGTGATTCGGATACGCAGTATTTT,CAISDSDTQYF
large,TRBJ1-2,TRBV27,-,TGTGCCAGCAGTTACAGGGCCGGGTATGGCTACACCTTC,CASSYRAGYGYTF
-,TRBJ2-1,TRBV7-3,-,TGTGCCAGCAGCTTACAGAACAATGAGCAGTTCTTC,CASSLQNNEQFF
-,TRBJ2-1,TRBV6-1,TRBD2,TGTGCCAGCAGCTTAGAGGCGGGACTAGCGGGGGCCCCCTCTGCGTTTGAGCAGTTCTTC,CASSLEAGLAGAPSAFEQFF
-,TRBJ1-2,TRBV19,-,TGTGCCAGTAGTATTGACAGGTGGAACTATGGCTACACCTTC,CASSIDRWNYGYTF
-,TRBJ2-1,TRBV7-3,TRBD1,TGTGCCAGCAGCTTAACGGACAGGGCGGGAGAGCAGTTCTTC,CASSLTDRAGEQFF
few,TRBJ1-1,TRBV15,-,TGTGCCACCTCCGGCCTCGCAAACACTGAAGCTTTCTTT,CATSGLANTEAFF
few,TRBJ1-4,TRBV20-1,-,TGCAGTGCTAGAGGGGACGAAAAACTGTTTTTT,CSARGDEKLFF
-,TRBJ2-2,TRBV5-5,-,TGTGCCAGCAGCGATCTCAAAAGGAGGTTGAACACCGGGGAGCTGTTTTTT,CASSDLKRRLNTGELFF
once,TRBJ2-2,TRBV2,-,TGTGCCAGCAGGTGGGACTTTGGGGAGCTGTTTTTT,CASRWDFGELFF
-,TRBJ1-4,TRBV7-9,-,TGTGCCAGCAGCGTAGCGGCCGGGAGGAATGAAAAACTGTTTTTT,CASSVAAGRNEKLFF